This TCR beta chain derives from a study of early T cells in non-severe SARS-CoV-2 infection. In this sample, this clonotype turned up many times. TCRdb passed the 5' RACE reads through MiXCR, listing each CDR3 protein once. The profile shows about 39,000 distinct CDR3 sequences, around 5.8% of them singletons. From germline, CDR1 is SGHRS and CDR2 YFSETQ. The CDR3 is made up of 16 amino acids. V was clipped by 0 bases and J by 3 bases, with 16 bases between them. The rearrangement uses TRBV5-1 and TRBJ2-7; D not resolved. This TCR derives from an adult who was a healthcare worker with PCR-confirmed SARS-CoV-2 infection or an uninfected control (not recorded which). Sample: whole blood, taken at baseline. The CDR3 DNA sequence: TGCGCCAGCAGCTTGGCCTTAGGAAACAATAACTACGAGCAGTACTTC. It is translated as CASSLALGNNNYEQYF.